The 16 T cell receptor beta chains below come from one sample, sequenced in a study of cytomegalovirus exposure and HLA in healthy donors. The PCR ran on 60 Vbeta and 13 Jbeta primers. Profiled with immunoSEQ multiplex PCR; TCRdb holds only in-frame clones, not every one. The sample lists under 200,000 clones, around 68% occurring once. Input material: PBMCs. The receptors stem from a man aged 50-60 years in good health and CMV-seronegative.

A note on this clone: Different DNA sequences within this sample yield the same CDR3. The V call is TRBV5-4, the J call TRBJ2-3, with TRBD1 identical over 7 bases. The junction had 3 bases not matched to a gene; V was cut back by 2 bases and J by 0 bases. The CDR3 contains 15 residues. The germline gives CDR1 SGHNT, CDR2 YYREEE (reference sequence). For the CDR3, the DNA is TGTGCCAGCAGCTTAAGGGGGCCAAGCACAGATACGCAGTATTTT. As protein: CASSLRGPSTDTQYF.

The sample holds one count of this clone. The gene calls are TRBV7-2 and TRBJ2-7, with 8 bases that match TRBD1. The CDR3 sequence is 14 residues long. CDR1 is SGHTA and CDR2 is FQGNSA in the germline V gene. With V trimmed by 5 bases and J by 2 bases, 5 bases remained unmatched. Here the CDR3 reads CASSRRDRTYEQYF. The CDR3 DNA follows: TGTGCCAGCAGCCGCCGGGACAGGACCTACGAGCAGTACTTC.

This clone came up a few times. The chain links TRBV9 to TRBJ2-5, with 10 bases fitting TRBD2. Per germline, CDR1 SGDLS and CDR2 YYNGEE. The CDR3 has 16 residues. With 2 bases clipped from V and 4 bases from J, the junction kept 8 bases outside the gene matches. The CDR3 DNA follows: TGTGCCAGCAGCGTTTCAGCGGGGGGGCCTCTAGAGACCCAGTACTTC. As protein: CASSVSAGGPLETQYF.

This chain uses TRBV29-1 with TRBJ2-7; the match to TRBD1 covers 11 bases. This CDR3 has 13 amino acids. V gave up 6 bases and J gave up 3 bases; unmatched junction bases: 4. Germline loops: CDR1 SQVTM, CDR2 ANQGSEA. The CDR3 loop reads CSVTGQGVYEQYF. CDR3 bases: TGCAGCGTCACGGGACAGGGGGTCTACGAGCAGTACTTC.

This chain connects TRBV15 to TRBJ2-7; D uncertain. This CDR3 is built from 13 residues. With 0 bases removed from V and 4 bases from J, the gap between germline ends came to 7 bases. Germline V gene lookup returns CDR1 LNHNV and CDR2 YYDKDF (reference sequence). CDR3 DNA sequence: TGTGCCACCAGCAGAGATTTGACTTACGAGCAGTACTTC. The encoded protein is CATSRDLTYEQYF.

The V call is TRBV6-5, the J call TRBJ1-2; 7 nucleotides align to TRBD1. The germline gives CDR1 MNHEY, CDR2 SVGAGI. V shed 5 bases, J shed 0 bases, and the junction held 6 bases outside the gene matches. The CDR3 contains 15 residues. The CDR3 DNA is TGTGCCAGCAGTCGGGACAGACGCTCTAACTATGGCTACACCTTC. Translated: CASSRDRRSNYGYTF.

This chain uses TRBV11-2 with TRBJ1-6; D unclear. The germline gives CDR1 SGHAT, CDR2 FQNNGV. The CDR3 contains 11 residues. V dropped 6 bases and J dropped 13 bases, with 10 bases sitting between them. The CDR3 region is CASSYTGPLHF. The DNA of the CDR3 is TGTGCCAGCAGTTACACCGGGCCCCTCCACTTT.

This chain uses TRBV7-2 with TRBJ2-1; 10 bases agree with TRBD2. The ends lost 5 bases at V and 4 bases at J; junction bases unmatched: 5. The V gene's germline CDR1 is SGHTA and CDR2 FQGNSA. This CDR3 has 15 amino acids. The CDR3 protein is CASSLTSGAYNEQFF. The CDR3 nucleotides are TGTGCCAGCAGCCTAACTAGCGGGGCTTACAATGAGCAGTTCTTC.

For the CDR3, the DNA is TGTGCCAGCAGTGTGACAGGGTTATCTGCTGGAAACACCATATATTTT. This gives the protein CASSVTGLSAGNTIYF. The rearrangement uses TRBV6-1 and TRBJ1-3, with 7 bases lining up with TRBD1. This CDR3 has 16 residues. Germline V CDR1 and CDR2: MNHNS, SASEGT. J lost 2 bases, V lost 4 bases, and 8 bases had no gene match.

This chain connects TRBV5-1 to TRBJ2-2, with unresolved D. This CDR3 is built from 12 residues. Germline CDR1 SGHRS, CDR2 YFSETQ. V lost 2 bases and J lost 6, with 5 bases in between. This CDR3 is CASSFPSGELFF. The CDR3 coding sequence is TGCGCCAGCAGCTTCCCTTCCGGGGAGCTGTTTTTT. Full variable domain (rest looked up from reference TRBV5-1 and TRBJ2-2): KAGVTQTPRYLIKTRGQQVTLSCSPISGHRSVSWYQQTPGQGLQFLFEYFSETQRNKGNFPGRFSGRQFSNSRSEMNVSTLELGDSALYLCASSFPSGELFFGEGSRLTVL.

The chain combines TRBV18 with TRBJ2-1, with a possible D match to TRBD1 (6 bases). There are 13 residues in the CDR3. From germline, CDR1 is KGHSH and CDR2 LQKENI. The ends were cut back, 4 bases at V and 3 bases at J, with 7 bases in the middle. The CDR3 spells CASSRDNYNEQFF. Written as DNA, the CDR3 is TGTGCCAGCTCACGGGACAACTACAATGAGCAGTTCTTC. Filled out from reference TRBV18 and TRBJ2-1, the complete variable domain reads NAGVMQNPRHLVRRRGQEARLRCSPMKGHSHVYWYRQLPEEGLKFMVYLQKENIIDESGMPKERFSAEFPKEGPSILRIQQVVRGDSAAYFCASSRDNYNEQFFGPGTRLTVL.

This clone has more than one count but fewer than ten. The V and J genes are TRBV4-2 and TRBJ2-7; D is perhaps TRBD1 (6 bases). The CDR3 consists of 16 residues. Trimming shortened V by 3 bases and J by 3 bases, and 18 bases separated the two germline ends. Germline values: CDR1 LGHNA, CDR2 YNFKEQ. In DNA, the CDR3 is TGTGCCAGCAGCCATGACACCCGACAGGAAGTCTACGAGCAGTACTTC. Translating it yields CASSHDTRQEVYEQYF.

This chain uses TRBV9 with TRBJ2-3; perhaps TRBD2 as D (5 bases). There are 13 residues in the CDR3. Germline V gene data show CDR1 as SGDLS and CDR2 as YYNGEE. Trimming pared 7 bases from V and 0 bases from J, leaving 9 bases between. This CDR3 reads CASRDSSTDTQYF. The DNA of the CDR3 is TGTGCCAGCCGGGATTCTAGCACAGATACGCAGTATTTT.

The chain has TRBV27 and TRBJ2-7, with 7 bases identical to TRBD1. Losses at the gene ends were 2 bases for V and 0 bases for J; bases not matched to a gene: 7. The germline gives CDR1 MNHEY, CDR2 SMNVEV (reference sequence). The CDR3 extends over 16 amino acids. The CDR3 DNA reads TGTGCCAGCAGTTTACTCTACAGGGGCCACTCCTACGAGCAGTACTTC. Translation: CASSLLYRGHSYEQYF.

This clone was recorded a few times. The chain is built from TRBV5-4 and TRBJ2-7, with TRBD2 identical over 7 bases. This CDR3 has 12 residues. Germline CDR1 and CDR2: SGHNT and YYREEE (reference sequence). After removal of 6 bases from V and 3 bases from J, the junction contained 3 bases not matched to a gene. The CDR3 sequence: CASTPSGYEQYF. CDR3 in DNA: TGTGCCAGCACCCCTAGCGGCTACGAGCAGTACTTC.

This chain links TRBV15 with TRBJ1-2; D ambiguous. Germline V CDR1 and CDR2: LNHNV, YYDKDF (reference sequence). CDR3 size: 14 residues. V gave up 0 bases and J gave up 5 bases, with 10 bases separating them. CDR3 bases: TGTGCCACCAGCAGAGATTCCCCTTTGTATGGCTACACCTTC. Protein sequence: CATSRDSPLYGYTF.